The text below deals with one T cell receptor beta chain. Its antigen is unknown. This entry belongs to a study of T-cell memory formation after mild COVID-19. Study findings and constraints: There were some responding clones in pre-infection memory, which suggested that cross-reactive memory had joined.

TCRdb re-called the 5' RACE reads with MiXCR, one entry per CDR3 protein. The profile covers hundreds of thousands of distinct CDR3 sequences, with about 20% appearing a single time and roughly 8.1% taken by the ten largest. The J segment lost 2 bases and the V segment lost 0 bases, leaving 4 bases of the junction unmatched. The germline V gene encodes CDR1 SNHLY and CDR2 FYNNEI. The CDR3 sequence is 15 residues long. The sequenced sample was PBMCs or a T cell subset sorted from them (not recorded which). This sequence originates from an adult woman who had mild COVID-19 (a few samples of this study predate the infection). Cell type and time point are not known. The V gene is TRBV2, the J gene TRBJ2-7, with 7 bases lining up with TRBD2. CDR3 sequence: CASSEAPSGPYEQYF. The CDR3 DNA reads as TGTGCCAGCAGTGAAGCCCCTAGCGGCCCCTACGAGCAGTACTTC.